These 7 T cell receptor beta chains were sequenced from one sample in a study of T cell changes during pregnancy in multiple sclerosis (dated by TCRdb to between 2017 and 2020). Libraries were prepared through the immunoSEQ multiplex PCR assay. TCRdb took over this immuneACCESS table, retaining in-frame rearrangements with V and J assigned. Such tables are incomplete; in checked studies, under half of the missing clones stem from an unresolved V gene, and the remainder is unexplained. In all, the sample holds some 120,000 clones, and about 96% of those were seen once. Over 0.35% of the sample rests with the top ten. This sample comprised peripheral blood, obtained after pregnancy. These receptors all stem from a female donor with multiple sclerosis, enrolled in a pregnancy study.

Here the CDR3 reads CASSASRTSGYNEQFF. The CDR3 DNA follows: TGTGCCAGCAGCGCCAGTCGGACTAGCGGATACAATGAGCAGTTCTTC. This chain links TRBV9 with TRBJ2-1; 10 bases map to TRBD2. The CDR3 has 16 residues. Germline values: CDR1 SGDLS, CDR2 YYNGEE. V shed 3 bases, J shed 4 bases, and the junction held 7 bases outside the gene matches.

The count of this clone is one. V usage is TRBV10-3 and J usage is TRBJ2-1, with 7 bases lining up with TRBD2. The CDR3 runs to 15 residues. V lost 7 bases to trimming and J lost 0 bases; unmatched junction nucleotides: 6. Looked up from germline, CDR1 is ENHRY and CDR2 is SYGVKD. CDR3 coding DNA: TGTGCCATCAATCAGCGGGGAAACTCCTACAATGAGCAGTTCTTC. Encoded protein: CAINQRGNSYNEQFF.

This chain connects TRBV7-9 to TRBJ2-7; 7 nucleotides align to TRBD2. This CDR3 is built from 15 residues. Trimming cost V 3 bases and J 5 bases; bases outside gene matches: 10. Germline lookup yields CDR1 SEHNR and CDR2 FQNEAQ (reference sequence). CDR3 in amino acids: CASSLWGGGRNEQYF. The CDR3 DNA reads TGTGCCAGCAGCTTGTGGGGGGGAGGGCGGAACGAGCAGTACTTC.

The chain carries TRBV28 and TRBJ2-3, with 7 bases that match TRBD2. The ends lost 5 bases at V and 5 bases at J; junction bases unmatched: 16. Germline CDR1 reads MDHEN; CDR2 reads SYDVKM. The CDR3 is 17 residues long. CDR3 protein: CASSSFWEAGGGDTQYF. The CDR3 coding sequence is TGTGCCAGCAGTAGCTTTTGGGAAGCGGGCGGGGGAGATACGCAGTATTTT.

The V and J genes are TRBV27 and TRBJ2-5; 10 nucleotides line up with TRBD1. This CDR3 spans 16 amino acids. The ends lost 4 bases at V and 9 bases at J; junction bases unmatched: 14. Germline CDR1 MNHEY, CDR2 SMNVEV (reference sequence). The CDR3 reads CASSSYSGTGDAAQYF. CDR3 sequence (DNA): TGTGCCAGCAGTTCTTATTCCGGGACAGGGGATGCGGCCCAGTACTTC.

The genes are TRBV5-6 and TRBJ1-1; TRBD1 matches 12 bases. The trim removed 3 bases at V and 3 bases at J, leaving 9 bases unmatched. CDR3 size: 17 residues. Germline loops: CDR1 SGHDT, CDR2 YYEEEE. This chain's CDR3 is CASSYVPGQGADTEAFF. The CDR3 DNA follows: TGTGCCAGCAGCTATGTCCCGGGACAGGGGGCGGACACTGAAGCTTTCTTT.

The chain carries TRBV7-2 and TRBJ1-4; 7 bases are a match to TRBD1. The J segment lost 7 bases and the V segment lost 1 base, leaving 6 bases of the junction unmatched. The V gene's germline CDR1 is SGHTA and CDR2 FQGNSA. The CDR3 spans 15 residues. The CDR3 DNA sequence: TGTGCCAGCAGCTTAGAGAGCCAGGGGGGTGAAAAACTGTTTTTT. As protein: CASSLESQGGEKLFF.